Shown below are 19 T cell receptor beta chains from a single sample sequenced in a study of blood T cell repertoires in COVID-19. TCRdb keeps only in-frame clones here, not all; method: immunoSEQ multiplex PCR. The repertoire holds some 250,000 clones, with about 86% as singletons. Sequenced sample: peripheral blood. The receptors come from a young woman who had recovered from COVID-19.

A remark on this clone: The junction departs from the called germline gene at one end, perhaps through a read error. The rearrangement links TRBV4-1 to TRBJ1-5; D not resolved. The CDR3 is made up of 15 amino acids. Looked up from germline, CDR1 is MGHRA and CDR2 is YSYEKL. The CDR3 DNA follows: TGCGCCAGCAGCCAAGTTTCTGGGAGCAAGCAGCCCCAGCATTTT. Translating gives CASSQVSGSKQPQHF.

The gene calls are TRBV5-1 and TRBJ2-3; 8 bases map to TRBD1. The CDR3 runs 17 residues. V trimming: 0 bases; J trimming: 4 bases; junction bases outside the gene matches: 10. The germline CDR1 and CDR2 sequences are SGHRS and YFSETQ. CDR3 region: CASSLAAQGALADTQYF. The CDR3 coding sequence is TGCGCCAGCAGCTTGGCAGCGCAGGGGGCGCTGGCAGATACGCAGTATTTT.

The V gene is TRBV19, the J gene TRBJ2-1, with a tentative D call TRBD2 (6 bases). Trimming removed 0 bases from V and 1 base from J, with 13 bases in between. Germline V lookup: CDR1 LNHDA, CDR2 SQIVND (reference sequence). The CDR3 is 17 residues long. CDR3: CASSIDLSRGSYNEQFF. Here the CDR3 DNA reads TGTGCCAGTAGTATAGACCTTTCACGGGGGTCCTACAATGAGCAGTTCTTC.

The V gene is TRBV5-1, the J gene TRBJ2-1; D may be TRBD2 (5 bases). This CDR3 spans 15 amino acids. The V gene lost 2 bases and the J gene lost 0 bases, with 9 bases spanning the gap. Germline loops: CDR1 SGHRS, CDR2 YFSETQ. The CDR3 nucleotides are TGCGCCAGCAGCTTTGAAGGGAGCTCCTACAATGAGCAGTTCTTC. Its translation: CASSFEGSSYNEQFF.

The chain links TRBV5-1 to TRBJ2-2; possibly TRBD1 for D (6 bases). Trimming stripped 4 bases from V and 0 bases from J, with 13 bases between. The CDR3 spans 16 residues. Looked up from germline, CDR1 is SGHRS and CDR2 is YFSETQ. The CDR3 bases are TGCGCCAGCAGCCCGCCGGGACACGCGAACACCGGGGAGCTGTTTTTT. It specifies CASSPPGHANTGELFF.

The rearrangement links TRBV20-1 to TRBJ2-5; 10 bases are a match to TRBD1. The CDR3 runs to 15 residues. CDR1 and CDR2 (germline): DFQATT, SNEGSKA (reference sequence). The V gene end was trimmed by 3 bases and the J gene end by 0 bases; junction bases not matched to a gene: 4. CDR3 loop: CSASYGTGDQETQYF. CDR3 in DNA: TGCAGTGCTAGTTACGGGACAGGGGACCAAGAGACCCAGTACTTC.

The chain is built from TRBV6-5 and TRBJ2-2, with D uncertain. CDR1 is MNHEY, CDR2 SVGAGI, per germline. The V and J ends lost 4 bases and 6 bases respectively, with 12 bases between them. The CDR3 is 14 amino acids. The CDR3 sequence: CASSSWQAPGELFF. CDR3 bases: TGTGCCAGCAGTTCATGGCAGGCCCCCGGGGAGCTGTTTTTT.

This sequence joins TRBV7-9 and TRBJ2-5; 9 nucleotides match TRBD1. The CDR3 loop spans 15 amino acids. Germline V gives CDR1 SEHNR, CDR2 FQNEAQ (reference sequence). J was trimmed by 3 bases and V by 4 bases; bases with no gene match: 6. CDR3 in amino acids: CASSSGQGGKETQYF. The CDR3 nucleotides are TGTGCCAGCAGCTCGGGACAGGGAGGGAAAGAGACCCAGTACTTC.

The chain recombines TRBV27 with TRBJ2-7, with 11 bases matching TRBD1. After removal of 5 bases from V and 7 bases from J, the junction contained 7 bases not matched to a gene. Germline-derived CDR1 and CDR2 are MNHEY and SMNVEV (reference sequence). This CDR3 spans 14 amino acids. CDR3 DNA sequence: TGTGCCAGCAGTAGAGGGACAGGGGGATGGGAGCAGTACTTC. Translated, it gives CASSRGTGGWEQYF.

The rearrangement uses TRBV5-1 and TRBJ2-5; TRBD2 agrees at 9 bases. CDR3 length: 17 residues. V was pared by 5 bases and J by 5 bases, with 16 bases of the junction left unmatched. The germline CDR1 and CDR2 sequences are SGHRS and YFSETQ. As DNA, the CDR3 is TGCGCCAGCAGTACCGGGACTAGCAGCGGGCCGGGGGAGACCCAGTACTTC. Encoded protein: CASSTGTSSGPGETQYF.

Here the CDR3 DNA reads TGTGCCAGCAGCTCCCGACTAGCGGGCACAGATACGCAGTATTTT. Amino acid sequence: CASSSRLAGTDTQYF. The chain joins TRBV3-1 (or the pseudogene TRBV3-2) to TRBJ2-3, with TRBD2 identical over 9 bases. V shed 5 bases and J 1 base; nucleotides not matched to a gene: 4. The CDR3 has 15 residues. Germline V gene sequence: CDR1 LGHDT, CDR2 YNNKEL (reference sequence).

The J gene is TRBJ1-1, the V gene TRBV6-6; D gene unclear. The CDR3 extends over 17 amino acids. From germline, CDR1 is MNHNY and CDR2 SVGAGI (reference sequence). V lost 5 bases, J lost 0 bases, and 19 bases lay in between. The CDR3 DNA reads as TGTGCCAGCAGTCCCACGTGGGAGCGACGGGTGAACACTGAAGCTTTCTTT. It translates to CASSPTWERRVNTEAFF.

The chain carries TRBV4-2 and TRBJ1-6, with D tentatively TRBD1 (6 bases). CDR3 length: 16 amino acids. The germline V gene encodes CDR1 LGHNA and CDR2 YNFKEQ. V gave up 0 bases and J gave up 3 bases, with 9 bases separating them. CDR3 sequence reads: CASSQDWTDYNSPLHF. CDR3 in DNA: TGTGCCAGCAGCCAAGACTGGACAGACTATAATTCACCCCTCCACTTT.

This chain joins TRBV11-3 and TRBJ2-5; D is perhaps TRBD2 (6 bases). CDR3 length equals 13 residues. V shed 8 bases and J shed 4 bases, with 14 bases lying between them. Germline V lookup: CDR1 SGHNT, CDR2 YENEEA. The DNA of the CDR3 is TGTGCCAGCTCAGACCAGGGAGGAGAGACCCAGTACTTC. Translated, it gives CASSDQGGETQYF.

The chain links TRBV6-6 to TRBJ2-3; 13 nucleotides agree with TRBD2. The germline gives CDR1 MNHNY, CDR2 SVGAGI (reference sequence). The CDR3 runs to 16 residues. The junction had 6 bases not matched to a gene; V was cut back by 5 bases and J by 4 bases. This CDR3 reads CASSPTSGGRADTQYF. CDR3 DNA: TGTGCCAGCAGTCCGACTAGCGGGGGGCGGGCAGATACGCAGTATTTT.

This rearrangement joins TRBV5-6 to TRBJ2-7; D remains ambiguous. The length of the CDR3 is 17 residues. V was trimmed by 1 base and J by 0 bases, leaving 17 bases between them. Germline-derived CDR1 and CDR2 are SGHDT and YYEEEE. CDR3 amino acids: CASSLMLLVQSSYEQYF. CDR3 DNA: TGTGCCAGCAGCTTGATGTTATTGGTACAGTCCTCCTACGAGCAGTACTTC.

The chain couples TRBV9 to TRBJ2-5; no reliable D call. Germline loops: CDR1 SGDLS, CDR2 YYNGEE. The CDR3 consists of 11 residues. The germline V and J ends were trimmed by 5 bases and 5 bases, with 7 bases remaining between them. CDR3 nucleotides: TGTGCCAGCAGTCGAGAGGAGACCCAGTACTTC. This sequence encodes CASSREETQYF. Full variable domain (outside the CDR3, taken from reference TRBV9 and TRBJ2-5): DSGVTQTPKHLITATGQRVTLRCSPRSGDLSVYWYQQSLDQGLQFLIQYYNGEERAKGNILERFSAQQFPDLHSELNLSSLELGDSALYFCASSREETQYFGPGTRLLVL.

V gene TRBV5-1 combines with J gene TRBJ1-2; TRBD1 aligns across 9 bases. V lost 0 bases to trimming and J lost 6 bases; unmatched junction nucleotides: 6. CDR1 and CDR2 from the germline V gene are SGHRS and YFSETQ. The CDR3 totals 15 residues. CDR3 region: CASSLVFGQGHGYTF. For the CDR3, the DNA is TGCGCCAGCAGCTTGGTATTCGGACAGGGGCATGGCTACACCTTC. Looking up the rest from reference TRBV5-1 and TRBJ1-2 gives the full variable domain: KAGVTQTPRYLIKTRGQQVTLSCSPISGHRSVSWYQQTPGQGLQFLFEYFSETQRNKGNFPGRFSGRQFSNSRSEMNVSTLELGDSALYLCASSLVFGQGHGYTFGSGTRLTVV.

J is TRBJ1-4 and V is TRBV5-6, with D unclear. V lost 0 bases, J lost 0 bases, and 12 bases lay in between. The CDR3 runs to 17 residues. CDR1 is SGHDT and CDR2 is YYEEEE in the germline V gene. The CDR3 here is CASSLGTEIPTNEKLFF. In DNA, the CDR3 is TGTGCCAGCAGCTTGGGTACAGAAATTCCAACTAATGAAAAACTGTTTTTT.